These T cell receptor beta chains were read from a single sample in a study of cytomegalovirus exposure and HLA in healthy donors. Here immunoSEQ multiplex PCR was the method, and the copy in TCRdb shows in-frame clones only, minus some. The table has under 150,000 clones, approximately 82% seen once. The specimen sequenced was PBMCs. The receptors shown here come from a boy aged 2 to 10 in good health and CMV-seronegative. The CDR3 runs from the conserved cysteine through the conserved F or W. Each record gives: clone size, D gene, V gene, J gene, CDR3 protein, CDR3 DNA. A D gene is named only where the DNA matches it firmly. The size entry is marked missing in some rows and otherwise reads once, few, many or a size class.

>.|.|TRBV4-3|TRBJ2-2
CASSLNRKGTGELFF
TGCGCCAGCAGCCTTAACAGGAAGGGGACCGGGGAGCTGTTTTTT
>.|.|TRBV6-5|TRBJ2-3
CASRRQSLSTDTQYF
TGTGCCAGCAGGAGGCAGAGCCTCTCCACAGATACGCAGTATTTT
>once|TRBD1|TRBV6-5|TRBJ2-3
CASRLGQGTDTQYF
TGTGCCAGCAGATTGGGACAGGGGACAGATACGCAGTATTTT
>.|TRBD2|TRBV5-4|TRBJ2-3
CASSLGAGGTYTDTQYF
TGTGCCAGCAGCTTAGGAGCGGGGGGCACCTACACAGATACGCAGTATTTT
>.|.|TRBV5-8|TRBJ1-4
CASSLNRGHNNEKLFF
TGTGCCAGCAGCTTGAATAGGGGTCATAACAATGAAAAACTGTTTTTT
>once|TRBD2|TRBV5-1|TRBJ2-3
CASSLGLAGVIDTQYF
TGCGCCAGCAGCTTGGGGCTAGCGGGAGTAATTGATACGCAGTATTTT
>.|.|TRBV7-2|TRBJ2-3
CASSSMDSSTDTQYF
TGTGCCAGCAGCTCAATGGACAGTAGCACAGATACGCAGTATTTT
>.|TRBD2|TRBV9|TRBJ2-5
CASSTRGDLGTQYF
TGTGCCAGCAGCACCCGGGGGGACCTCGGGACTCAGTACTTC
>.|TRBD1|TRBV4-2|TRBJ1-1
CASSPNSDRGTEAFF
TGTGCCAGCAGCCCAAATTCAGACAGGGGCACTGAAGCTTTCTTT
>.|TRBD1|TRBV4-1|TRBJ1-5
CASSQDLIGQATSNQPQHF
TGCGCCAGCAGCCAAGATCTAATAGGACAGGCGACTAGCAATCAGCCCCAGCATTTT
>.|TRBD2|TRBV4-2|TRBJ2-3
CASSQDLRSGTSTDTQYF
TGTGCCAGCAGCCAAGATCTTCGGAGCGGGACTAGCACAGATACGCAGTATTTT
>.|.|TRBV29-1|TRBJ1-2
CSVEANRVGYTF
TGCAGCGTTGAAGCCAACAGGGTCGGCTACACCTTC
>.|.|TRBV11-1|TRBJ2-5
CASRPRAGETQYF
TGTGCCAGCAGGCCGAGGGCTGGGGAGACCCAGTACTTC
>.|.|TRBV18|TRBJ2-1
CASSPSRALWNEQFF
TGTGCCAGCTCACCCTCGCGGGCCCTGTGGAATGAGCAGTTCTTC
>.|TRBD1|TRBV18|TRBJ2-1
CASSPGTGNEQFF
TGTGCCAGCTCACCGGGGACAGGGAATGAGCAGTTCTTC
>.|.|TRBV7-9|TRBJ2-5
CASSPNWETQYF
TGTGCCAGCAGCCCAAACTGGGAGACCCAGTACTTC
>.|TRBD1|TRBV5-5|TRBJ1-1
CASSSTGALMEAFF
TGTGCCAGCAGCTCCACAGGGGCGCTTATGGAAGCTTTCTTT
>.|TRBD2|TRBV11-3|TRBJ2-1
CASSPRTSGHPSYNEQFF
TGTGCCAGCAGCCCACGGACTAGCGGGCACCCCTCCTACAATGAGCAGTTCTTC
>.|.|TRBV5-1|TRBJ2-1
CASKDGGTAGNEQFF
TGCGCCAGCAAGGATGGAGGCACGGCGGGGAATGAGCAGTTCTTC
>.|.|TRBV6-1|TRBJ2-3
CASKAEGASDTQYF
TGTGCCAGCAAAGCGGAGGGGGCGTCAGATACGCAGTATTTT
>.|TRBD1|TRBV5-1|TRBJ1-2
CASSLAGGGYTF
TGCGCCAGCAGCTTGGCAGGGGGAGGCTACACCTTC
>.|.|TRBV5-6|TRBJ1-3
CASSFGRAGWSGNTIYF
TGTGCCAGCAGCTTTGGTAGAGCGGGGTGGTCTGGAAACACCATATATTTT
>once|.|TRBV19|TRBJ2-1
CASSPEGTIEQFF
TGTGCCAGTAGTCCCGAGGGGACAATTGAGCAGTTCTTC
>.|.|TRBV10-3|TRBJ1-3
CAIGPPRGSGNTIYF
TGTGCCATCGGCCCCCCCCGGGGGTCTGGAAACACCATATATTTT
>.|.|TRBV9|TRBJ2-1
CASSVGGGASSYNEQFF
TGTGCCAGCAGCGTAGGGGGCGGGGCTAGCTCCTACAATGAGCAGTTCTTC
>.|.|TRBV5-4|TRBJ1-5
CASSFGGRRGNQPQHF
TGTGCCAGCAGCTTCGGGGGACGGCGGGGAAATCAGCCCCAGCATTTT
>.|TRBD1|TRBV6-1|TRBJ2-7
CASLETGPIYEQYF
TGTGCCAGCTTGGAGACAGGGCCTATCTACGAGCAGTACTTC
>.|TRBD1|TRBV10-1|TRBJ2-7
CASMIPTGVGAETGSSYEQYF
TGCGCCAGCATGATCCCCACCGGGGTGGGAGCGGAGACAGGGAGCTCCTACGAGCAGTACTTC
>.|TRBD1|TRBV2|TRBJ1-1
CASSGQGDTEAFF
TGTGCCAGCAGTGGGCAGGGGGACACTGAAGCTTTCTTT